A single sample gave rise to the 32 T cell receptor beta chains below, sequenced in a study of human T cells and chemical hapten exposure. TCRdb ran MiXCR on the RACE reads and lists one entry per CDR3 protein. The sample yields 150,000 to 200,000 distinct CDR3 sequences, more than 20% seen once. Time point given: patch test 1, 2 weeks after DPC sensitization. Treatment reported: therapeutic diphenylcyclopropenone sensitization with weekly scalp DPC. The sequencing here drew on whole blood, taken in connection with sensitization to the hapten diphenylcyclopropenone (DPC). These receptors originate from a woman in her fifties or sixties with alopecia areata. Some clones in this sample may be carry-over from other donors' samples.

The chain is built from TRBV5-5 and TRBJ1-3; no firm D call. Trimming pared 0 bases from V and 0 bases from J, leaving 10 bases between. Germline V lookup: CDR1 SGHKS, CDR2 YYEKEE (reference sequence). The CDR3 covers 16 residues. CDR3 nucleotides: TGTGCCAGCAGCTTGGTCGCCCTCGACTCTGGAAACACCATATATTTT. It translates to CASSLVALDSGNTIYF.

J is TRBJ1-5 and V is TRBV20-1; D remains ambiguous. Deletions cut 3 bases from V and 0 bases from J, with 12 bases between. Germline V gene data show CDR1 as DFQATT and CDR2 as SNEGSKA (reference sequence). The CDR3 contains 15 residues. The CDR3 DNA follows: TGCAGTGCTAGCTGGGCTCGGGGTAGCAATCAGCCCCAGCATTTT. This encodes CSASWARGSNQPQHF.

This clonotype came up many times. This rearrangement joins TRBV11-1 to TRBJ2-2; D is uncertain. Between the trimmed V and J ends, which lost 2 bases and 7 bases, there was a span of 8 bases. The CDR3 has 13 residues. CDR1 SGHAT and CDR2 FQDESV come from the germline V gene (reference sequence). In DNA, the CDR3 is TGTGCCAGCAGCTTATATCGAGGCGGGGAGCTGTTTTTT. Its translation is CASSLYRGGELFF.

In its sample, this clonotype was seen a few times. The chain carries TRBV12-3 or TRBV12-4 and TRBJ2-7; a weak D match, TRBD1 (5 bases). Trimming took off 5 bases at V and 0 bases at J, with 35 bases between the two ends. The CDR3 runs to 22 residues. The CDR3 loop is CASSKDPSWPSSDRPISYEQYF. DNA for the CDR3: TGTGCCAGCAGTAAGGACCCCTCTTGGCCTTCCTCTGACAGACCTATCTCCTACGAGCAGTACTTC.

The V call is TRBV29-1, the J call TRBJ2-1, with D possibly called TRBD1 or TRBD2 (5 bases each). This CDR3 region has 12 residues. V shed 7 bases and J shed 2 bases, with 9 bases lying between them. In germline, CDR1 is SQVTM, CDR2 ANQGSEA. The CDR3 bases are TGCAGCGCCGGGACCACCTACAATGAGCAGTTCTTC. Translating gives CSAGTTYNEQFF.

The rearrangement links TRBV28 to TRBJ2-3; weak D call: TRBD2 (6 bases). The V end was cut by 6 bases, the J end by 0 bases, with 13 bases between. The CDR3 consists of 15 residues. CDR1 is MDHEN and CDR2 is SYDVKM in the germline V gene. CDR3 DNA sequence: TGTGCCAGCAGCATTCCGGGACTGAGCACAGATACGCAGTATTTT. Protein product: CASSIPGLSTDTQYF.

The gene calls are TRBV20-1 and TRBJ2-7, with D possibly being TRBD1 or TRBD2 (5 bases each). Trimming took 5 bases from V and 3 from J, leaving 14 bases between them. The germline V gene has CDR1 DFQATT and CDR2 SNEGSKA (reference sequence). This CDR3 is built from 13 residues. CDR3 nucleotide sequence: TGCAGTGCTGGGACCGGGGCGCGCTACGAGCAGTACTTC. Translation: CSAGTGARYEQYF.

This chain joins TRBV3-1 and TRBJ1-1, with a weak D call TRBD1 (6 bases). Looked up from germline, CDR1 is LGHDT and CDR2 is YNNKEL (reference sequence). This CDR3 has 11 amino acids. Trimming shortened V by 6 bases and J by 8 bases, and 10 bases separated the two germline ends. For the CDR3, the DNA is TGTGCCAGCAGATCCGACAGGGAAGCTTTCTTT. This gives the protein CASRSDREAFF.

The chain combines TRBV7-9 with TRBJ2-1; 9 bases fit TRBD2. V lost 5 bases, J lost 12 bases, and 17 bases stayed unmatched. The CDR3 is made up of 16 amino acids. CDR1 SEHNR and CDR2 FQNEAQ come from the germline V gene (reference sequence). In DNA, the CDR3 is TGTGCCAGCAGCAGAGTACCCGGGACTAGCTCCAGTGGGCAGTTCTTC. It codes for CASSRVPGTSSSGQFF.

There are many counts of this clonotype. V is TRBV10-2 and J is TRBJ2-7, with unresolved D. Germline CDR1 WSHSY, CDR2 SAAADI. Between the trimmed V and J ends, which lost 3 bases and 3 bases, there was a span of 9 bases. There are 13 residues in the CDR3. The CDR3 DNA sequence: TGCGCCAGCAGTGAATTAGTTTACTACGAGCAGTACTTC. Translating gives CASSELVYYEQYF.

The chain joins TRBV5-1 to TRBJ2-1; D uncertain. V dropped 4 bases and J dropped 4 bases, with 12 bases sitting between them. Germline V gene lookup returns CDR1 SGHRS and CDR2 YFSETQ. The CDR3 runs to 14 residues. The CDR3 here is CASSEQLKYNEQFF. The CDR3 DNA sequence: TGCGCCAGCAGCGAACAGCTCAAGTACAATGAGCAGTTCTTC.

This clonotype was recorded a few times. The V gene is TRBV9, the J gene TRBJ2-1; D unclear. V lost 3 bases to trimming and J lost 0 bases, with 10 bases between them. The germline V gene encodes CDR1 SGDLS and CDR2 YYNGEE. The CDR3 totals 15 residues. CDR3 bases: TGTGCCAGCAGCGCCGGATGGAGCTCCTACAATGAGCAGTTCTTC. Its protein product is CASSAGWSSYNEQFF.

Notes on this clonotype: One junction end does not reproduce the germline sequence, and a read error may be involved. The CDR3 here is CSVVGWDAWF. The CDR3 nucleotides read TGCAGCGTTGTCGGCTGGGATGCATGGTTC. The V gene is TRBV29-1, the J gene TRBJ1-2; no firm D call. The CDR3 has 10 amino acids. Germline CDR1 SQVTM, CDR2 ANQGSEA.

V usage is TRBV5-6 and J usage is TRBJ2-7; TRBD2 matches 7 bases. CDR3 length: 14 residues. Trimming at V came to 1 base and at J to 5 bases, leaving 6 bases not matched to a gene. Germline V gene data show CDR1 as SGHDT and CDR2 as YYEEEE. DNA of the CDR3: TGTGCCAGCAGCTTGTATTGGACTAGTAACGAGCAGTACTTC. As protein: CASSLYWTSNEQYF.

The sample holds a few counts of this clonotype. V usage is TRBV25-1 and J usage is TRBJ2-7; 7 bases agree with TRBD1. J gave up 3 bases and V 6 bases, and 2 bases lay outside the gene matches. The CDR3 consists of 12 residues. In germline, CDR1 is MGHDK, CDR2 SYGVNS. CDR3 in amino acids: CASRGTVYEQYF. The CDR3 coding sequence is TGTGCCAGCAGGGGGACAGTCTACGAGCAGTACTTC.

The rearrangement links TRBV25-1 to TRBJ2-7, with 9 bases fitting TRBD2. V lost 3 bases, J lost 6 bases, and 6 bases stayed unmatched. The CDR3 contains 14 residues. Germline V CDR1 and CDR2: MGHDK, SYGVNS. This CDR3 reads CASSDGLASGEQYF. CDR3 bases: TGTGCCAGCAGTGACGGACTAGCGTCGGGCGAGCAGTACTTC.

This clonotype has a count of ten or more. The chain recombines TRBV30 with TRBJ1-5; D is uncertain. The length of the CDR3 is 15 residues. Trimming pared 0 bases from V and 0 bases from J, leaving 9 bases between. Germline V gene lookup returns CDR1 GTSNPN and CDR2 SVGIG (reference sequence). The CDR3 spells CAWSVRSGSNQPQHF. CDR3 DNA sequence: TGTGCCTGGAGTGTAAGGAGTGGTAGCAATCAGCCCCAGCATTTT.

This clonotype was seen a handful of times. The V call is TRBV29-1, the J call TRBJ2-3; D unclear. V dropped 6 bases and J dropped 6 bases, with 13 bases sitting between them. This CDR3 comprises 12 residues. Germline V CDR1 and CDR2: SQVTM, ANQGSEA. CDR3 sequence (DNA): TGCAGCGTCGCAATCCAGGAGGATACGCAGTATTTT. Amino acid sequence: CSVAIQEDTQYF.

The chain combines TRBV19 with TRBJ2-3; D is undetermined. This CDR3 is built from 16 residues. Trimming shortened V by 5 bases and J by 1 base, and 16 bases separated the two germline ends. Germline V gives CDR1 LNHDA, CDR2 SQIVND (reference sequence). CDR3 in amino acids: CASSDPQGGGTDTQYF. In DNA form, the CDR3 reads TGTGCCAGTAGTGATCCCCAAGGCGGAGGCACAGATACGCAGTATTTT.

CDR3: CATSAPYSNQPQHF. CDR3 DNA: TGTGCCACCAGTGCCCCATATAGCAATCAGCCCCAGCATTTT. The chain uses TRBV24-1 and TRBJ1-5; D call uncertain. Germline CDR1 and CDR2: KGHDR and SFDVKD. Trimming stripped 5 bases from V and 0 bases from J, with 7 bases between. CDR3 size: 14 residues.

DNA of the CDR3: TGTGCCAGCAAAAGGGGGTACGAGCAGTACTTC. Amino acid sequence: CASKRGYEQYF. The chain recombines TRBV27 with TRBJ2-7; maybe TRBD1 (6 bases). V dropped 7 bases and J dropped 4 bases, with 8 bases sitting between them. Germline CDR1 is MNHEY and CDR2 is SMNVEV (reference sequence). The CDR3 sequence is 11 residues long.

In its sample, this clonotype was seen a few times. The CDR3 DNA sequence: TGCAGTGCAACCCCTAGTGGGGGAAGTACAGATACGCAGTATTTT. It encodes CSATPSGGSTDTQYF. The V gene is TRBV20-1, the J gene TRBJ2-3; perhaps D is TRBD1 or TRBD2 (5 bases each). The CDR3 loop spans 15 amino acids. Per germline, CDR1 DFQATT and CDR2 SNEGSKA (reference sequence). V gave up 6 bases and J gave up 3 bases, with 19 bases separating them.

This chain connects TRBV20-1 to TRBJ1-1, with 10 bases matching TRBD1. The CDR3 extends over 13 amino acids. After removal of 3 bases from V and 7 bases from J, the junction contained 5 bases not matched to a gene. Germline CDR1 is DFQATT and CDR2 is SNEGSKA (reference sequence). DNA for the CDR3: TGCAGTGCTAGTGGGACAGGGGTTTTTGAAGCTTTCTTT. Its protein product is CSASGTGVFEAFF.

In its sample, this clonotype was seen a few times. The V and J genes are TRBV11-1 and TRBJ2-1; 8 bases are a match to TRBD2. The V segment lost 6 bases and the J segment 2 bases; nucleotides outside the gene matches: 15. The germline CDR1 and CDR2 sequences are SGHAT and FQDESV (reference sequence). CDR3 length: 18 residues. The CDR3 DNA reads TGTGCCAGCAGATCCCACCAGACCGGGACTAGTCCCTACAATGAGCAGTTCTTC. Amino acids: CASRSHQTGTSPYNEQFF.

The chain employs TRBV15 and TRBJ1-1; D gene ambiguous. Trimming removed 0 bases at V and 6 bases at J, with 8 bases between. The germline V gene has CDR1 LNHNV and CDR2 YYDKDF (reference sequence). The CDR3 consists of 13 residues. The CDR3 reads CATSRDLRSEAFF. As DNA, the CDR3 is TGTGCCACCAGCAGAGATCTGAGGTCTGAAGCTTTCTTT.

This clonotype appeared a few times. The gene calls are TRBV3-1 and TRBJ2-1; 14 positions agree with TRBD2. This CDR3 has 16 amino acids. V lost 3 bases and J lost 8; bases outside the gene matches: 6. The germline gives CDR1 LGHDT, CDR2 YNNKEL (reference sequence). The CDR3 nucleotides are TGTGCCAGCAGCCACATGGGACTAGCGGGAGAACATGAGCAGTTCTTC. Translating it yields CASSHMGLAGEHEQFF.

This clonotype turned up a few times. This chain links TRBV5-1 with TRBJ1-4; perhaps TRBD1 as D (6 bases). Germline CDR1 and CDR2: SGHRS and YFSETQ. CDR3 size: 15 residues. Trimming removed 4 bases from V and 2 bases from J, with 12 bases in between. CDR3 protein: CASSLDSRTNEKLFF. The CDR3 region has the DNA TGCGCCAGCAGCCTGGACAGTCGGACTAATGAAAAACTGTTTTTT.

The sample holds a few counts of this clonotype. The chain employs TRBV5-1 and TRBJ1-1, with D unresolved. With 3 bases removed from V and 5 bases from J, the gap between germline ends came to 17 bases. Germline V gene sequence: CDR1 SGHRS, CDR2 YFSETQ. The CDR3 runs 15 residues. This chain's CDR3 is CASSSSGGWATEAFF. CDR3 nucleotides: TGCGCCAGCAGCTCTTCGGGAGGGTGGGCGACTGAAGCTTTCTTT.

This clonotype was counted a few times. The chain carries TRBV11-2 and TRBJ1-2, with 9 bases fitting TRBD1. Germline CDR1 and CDR2: SGHAT and FQNNGV. The CDR3 totals 16 residues. V dropped 5 bases and J dropped 9; count of bases not matched to a gene: 16. Here the CDR3 DNA reads TGTGCCAGCAGCCCCGGCCTGGGGACAGGGCTGTTCAGCTACACCTTC. Protein product: CASSPGLGTGLFSYTF.

This clonotype came up a few times. The chain joins TRBV6-5 to TRBJ2-2; a weak D match, TRBD1 (6 bases). CDR3 size: 12 residues. The germline V gene encodes CDR1 MNHEY and CDR2 SVGAGI. Trimming removed 8 bases at V and 7 bases at J, with 11 bases between. The CDR3 here is CASFRGRGELFF. In nucleotides, the CDR3 is TGTGCCAGCTTCAGGGGTCGCGGGGAGCTGTTTTTT.

The V and J genes are TRBV12-3 or TRBV12-4 and TRBJ2-2; TRBD2 aligns across 11 bases. The CDR3 extends over 16 amino acids. V lost 5 bases and J lost 5; bases outside the gene matches: 7. DNA of the CDR3: TGTGCCAGCAGTCGTCAGACTAGCGGGAATACCGGGGAGCTGTTTTTT. This gives the protein CASSRQTSGNTGELFF.

This clonotype was recorded many times. The CDR3 DNA reads as TGTGCCAGCAGCTTCGGGGCGGCTACCGGGGAGCTGTTTTTT. Amino acids: CASSFGAATGELFF. The chain recombines TRBV27 with TRBJ2-2, with D perhaps assigned TRBD1 or TRBD2 (5 bases each). Germline CDR1 reads MNHEY; CDR2 reads SMNVEV (reference sequence). The CDR3 totals 14 residues. V was shortened by 6 bases and J by 5 bases, with 13 bases between the two germline ends.